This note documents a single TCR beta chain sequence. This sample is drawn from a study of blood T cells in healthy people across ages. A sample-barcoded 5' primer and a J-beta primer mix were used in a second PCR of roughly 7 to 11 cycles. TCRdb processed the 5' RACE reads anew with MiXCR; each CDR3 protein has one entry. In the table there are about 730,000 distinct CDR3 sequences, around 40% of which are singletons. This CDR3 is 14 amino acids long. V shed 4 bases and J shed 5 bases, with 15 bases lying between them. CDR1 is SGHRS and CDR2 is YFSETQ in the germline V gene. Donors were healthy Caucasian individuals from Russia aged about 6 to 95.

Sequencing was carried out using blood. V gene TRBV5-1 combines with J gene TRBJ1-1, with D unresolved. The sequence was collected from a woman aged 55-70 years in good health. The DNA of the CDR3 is TGCGCCAGCAGCCATCCCGCAGGCAGTACTGAAGCTTTCTTT. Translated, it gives CASSHPAGSTEAFF.